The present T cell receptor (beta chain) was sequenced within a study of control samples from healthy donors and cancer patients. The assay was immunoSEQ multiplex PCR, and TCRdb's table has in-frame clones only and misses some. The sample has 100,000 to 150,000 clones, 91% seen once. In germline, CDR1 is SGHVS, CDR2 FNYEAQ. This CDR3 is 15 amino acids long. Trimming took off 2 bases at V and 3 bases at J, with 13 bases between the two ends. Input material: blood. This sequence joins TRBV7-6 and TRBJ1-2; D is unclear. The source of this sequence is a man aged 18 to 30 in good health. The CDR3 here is CASSLQDPSYYGYTF. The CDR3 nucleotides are TGTGCCAGCAGCTTACAGGATCCCTCATACTATGGCTACACCTTC.